The rows below give T cell receptor beta chains drawn from one sample of a study of spatial heterogeneity in lung cancer. Each CDR3 protein gets one entry after TCRdb re-called the 5' RACE reads with MiXCR. Of about 23,000 distinct CDR3 sequences listed, roughly 3% are singletons. Here the sequenced sample was PBMCs, taken at surgery. The receptors shown here come from a female donor with early-stage non-small cell lung cancer. Each CDR3 is given with its conserved first and last residue. The D gene is left open where the match is weak. Some rows have no size entry. The others give once, few or many, or a class for an expanded clone.

clone size	J gene	V gene	D gene	CDR3 protein	CDR3 DNA
many	TRBJ1-1	TRBV2	NA	CASSEGANTEAFF	TGTGCCAGCAGTGAAGGTGCGAACACTGAAGCTTTCTTT
many	TRBJ1-2	TRBV12-3/TRBV12-4	TRBD1	CASSQRGQIYGYTF	TGTGCCAGCAGCCAAAGGGGACAGATCTATGGCTACACCTTC
many	TRBJ2-4	TRBV27	NA	CASSFRERNIQYF	TGTGCCAGCAGTTTCCGGGAGCGGAACATTCAGTACTTC
many	TRBJ2-7	TRBV7-8	TRBD2	CASSVSGSNYEQYF	TGTGCCAGCAGCGTTAGCGGGAGTAACTACGAGCAGTACTTC
many	TRBJ2-2	TRBV9	NA	CASSVDSGPNTGELFF	TGTGCCAGCAGCGTAGATAGCGGTCCGAACACCGGGGAGCTGTTTTTT
many	TRBJ1-2	TRBV10-3	NA	CAISDHGERDGTLYGYTF	TGTGCCATCAGTGATCACGGGGAGCGGGACGGAACCCTCTATGGCTACACCTTC
many	TRBJ1-1	TRBV25-1	NA	CASRPSLGGLKDGTEAFF	TGTGCCAGCAGGCCCAGCTTGGGGGGACTTAAGGATGGAACTGAAGCTTTCTTT
NA	TRBJ2-5	TRBV30	TRBD1	CAWARGYQETQYF	TGTGCCTGGGCCAGGGGGTACCAAGAGACCCAGTACTTC
many	TRBJ2-4	TRBV20-1	NA	CSAPSEGWINIQYF	TGCAGTGCTCCCTCAGAGGGGTGGATAAACATTCAGTACTTC
medium-sized	TRBJ2-2	TRBV11-2	NA	CASSQHTGELFF	TGTGCCAGCAGCCAACACACCGGGGAGCTGTTTTTT
many	TRBJ2-7	TRBV30	NA	CAWSVRRAIEQYF	TGTGCCTGGAGTGTACGGCGTGCCATCGAGCAGTACTTC
many	TRBJ2-5	TRBV10-3	TRBD2	CAISESLAGAQETQYF	TGTGCCATCAGTGAGTCGCTAGCGGGAGCCCAAGAGACCCAGTACTTC
many	TRBJ1-2	TRBV29-1	TRBD1	CSVEIPRTGEYGYTF	TGCAGCGTTGAAATTCCCCGGACAGGGGAATATGGCTACACCTTC
many	TRBJ2-1	TRBV19	NA	CASSRMFGGERNEQFF	TGTGCCAGTAGTAGGATGTTCGGCGGAGAGAGGAATGAGCAGTTCTTC
few	TRBJ2-1	TRBV7-9	NA	CASLGYNEQFF	TGTGCCAGTTTGGGTTACAATGAGCAGTTCTTC
medium-sized	TRBJ2-1	TRBV4-1	NA	CASSRRRDDNEQFF	TGCGCCAGCAGTCGCCGGCGGGACGACAATGAGCAGTTCTTC